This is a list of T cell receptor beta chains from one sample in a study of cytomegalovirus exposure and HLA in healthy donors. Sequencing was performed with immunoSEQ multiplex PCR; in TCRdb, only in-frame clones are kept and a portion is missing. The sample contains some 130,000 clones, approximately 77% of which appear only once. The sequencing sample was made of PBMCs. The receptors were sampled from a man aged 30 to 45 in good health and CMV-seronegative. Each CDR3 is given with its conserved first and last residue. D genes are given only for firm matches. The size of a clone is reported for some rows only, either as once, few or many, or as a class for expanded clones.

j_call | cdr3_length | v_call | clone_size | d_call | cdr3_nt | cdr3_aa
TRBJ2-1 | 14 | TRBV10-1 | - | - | TGCGCCAGCAGTGACCGACCCGAGGGGGATGAGCAGTTCTTC | CASSDRPEGDEQFF
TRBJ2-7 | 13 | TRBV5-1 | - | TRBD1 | TGCGCCAGCAGCTTGGACGGACAGGGGGCCATGTACTTC | CASSLDGQGAMYF
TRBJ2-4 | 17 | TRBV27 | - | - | TGTGCCAGCAGTCACGATAGGGGGGGCTTAGGCAAAAACATTCAGTACTTC | CASSHDRGGLGKNIQYF
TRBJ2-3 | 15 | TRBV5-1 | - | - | TGCGCCAGCAGCTTGACCGGACTGGCGACAGATACGCAGTATTTT | CASSLTGLATDTQYF
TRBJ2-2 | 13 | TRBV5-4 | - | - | TGTGCCAGCAGCCTGGGGGGGCCCGGGGAGCTGTTTTTT | CASSLGGPGELFF
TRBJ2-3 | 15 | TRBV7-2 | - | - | TGTGCCAGCAGCAAAGACTACCTAAGCACAGATACGCAGTATTTT | CASSKDYLSTDTQYF
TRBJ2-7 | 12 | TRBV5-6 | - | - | TGTGCCAGCAGCTTGGGAGCCGCCGAGCAGTACTTC | CASSLGAAEQYF
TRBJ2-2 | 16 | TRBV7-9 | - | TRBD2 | TGTGCCAGCAGCATCGTTAGCGGGAGCAACACCGGGGAGCTGTTTTTT | CASSIVSGSNTGELFF
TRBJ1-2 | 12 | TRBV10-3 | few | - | TGTGCCATCAGTGATGGGGAGAGAAGCTACACCTTC | CAISDGERSYTF
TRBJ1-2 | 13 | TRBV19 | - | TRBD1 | TGTGCCAGCGCCGGACAGGGGGACTATGGCTACACCTTC | CASAGQGDYGYTF
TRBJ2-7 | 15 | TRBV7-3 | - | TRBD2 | TGTGCCAGCAGCTTCCATGGCGGGGGTGCCTACGAGCAGTACTTC | CASSFHGGGAYEQYF
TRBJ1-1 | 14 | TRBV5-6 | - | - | TGTGCCAGCAGCTTGGTTGGTGTGAGCACTGAAGCTTTCTTT | CASSLVGVSTEAFF
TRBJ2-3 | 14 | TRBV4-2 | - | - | TGTGCCAGCAGCCAAGCGGGAATCACAGATACGCAGTATTTT | CASSQAGITDTQYF
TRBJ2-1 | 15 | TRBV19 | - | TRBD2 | TGTGCCAGTAGTATGACTAGCGGGAGGATTAATGAGCAGTTCTTC | CASSMTSGRINEQFF
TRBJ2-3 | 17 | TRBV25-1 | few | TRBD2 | TGTGCCAGCAGTGGGACTAGCGGGAGGGCTGGGGCAGATACGCAGTATTTT | CASSGTSGRAGADTQYF
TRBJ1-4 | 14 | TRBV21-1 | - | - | TGTGCCAGCATCCGAGTCGGGGTTCGGGAAAAACTGTTTTTT | CASIRVGVREKLFF
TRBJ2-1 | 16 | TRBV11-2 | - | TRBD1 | TGTGCCAGCAGCGTAGATGGGACAGGGGCTTTCAATGAGCAGTTCTTC | CASSVDGTGAFNEQFF